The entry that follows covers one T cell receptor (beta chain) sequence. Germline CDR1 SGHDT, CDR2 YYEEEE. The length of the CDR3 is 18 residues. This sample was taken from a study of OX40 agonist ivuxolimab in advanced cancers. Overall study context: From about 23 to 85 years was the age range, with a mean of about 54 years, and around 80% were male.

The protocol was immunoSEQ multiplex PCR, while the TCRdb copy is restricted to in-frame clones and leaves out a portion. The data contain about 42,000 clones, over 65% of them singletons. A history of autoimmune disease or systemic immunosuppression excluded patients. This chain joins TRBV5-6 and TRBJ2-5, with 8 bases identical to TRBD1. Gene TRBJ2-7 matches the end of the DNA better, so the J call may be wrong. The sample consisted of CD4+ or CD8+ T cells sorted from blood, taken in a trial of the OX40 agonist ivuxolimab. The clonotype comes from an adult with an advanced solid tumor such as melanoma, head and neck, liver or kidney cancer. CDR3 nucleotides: TGTGCCAGCAGCCGCCCAGACAGGGGCGCTTCTAGCTCCTACGAGCAGTACTTC. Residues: CASSRPDRGASSSYEQYF.